This T cell receptor (beta chain) comes out of a study of blood T cell repertoires in COVID-19. In the study overall: Acute-phase and convalescent COVID-19 samples originated in the United States, Italy and Spain. Sample material is recorded as cDNA or gDNA derived from T cells, B-cell-depleted T cells, or PBMCs.

V was shortened by 4 bases and J by 3 bases, with 24 bases between the two germline ends. This CDR3 comprises 18 residues. Germline V gives CDR1 LNHDA, CDR2 SQIVND (reference sequence). Sequencing used immunoSEQ multiplex PCR; TCRdb keeps in-frame clones, though not all of them. The table includes approximately 150,000 clones, 79% detected once. The source is a man in his fifties or sixties with active or convalescent COVID-19. The specimen was peripheral blood. This chain links TRBV19 with TRBJ1-2; D not resolved. The CDR3 loop is CASSSRKGRRVTDYGYTF. In DNA, the CDR3 is TGTGCCAGTAGTAGCCGGAAAGGGCGGAGGGTAACGGACTATGGCTACACCTTC. The full variable domain, with the rest looked up from reference TRBV19 and TRBJ1-2, is DGGITQSPKYLFRKEGQNVTLSCEQNLNHDAMYWYRQDPGQGLRLIYYSQIVNDFQKGDIAEGYSVSREKKESFPLTVTSAQKNPTAFYLCASSSRKGRRVTDYGYTFGSGTRLTVV.